The 11 T cell receptor beta chains below were found in one sample sequenced in a study of shared clonotypes between healthy human individuals. CD45RO-negative cells were positively selected for CCR7, leaving out terminally differentiated effector memory CD45RA+ cells. The data were produced by immunoSEQ multiplex PCR, yet TCRdb's version contains in-frame clones alone and is incomplete. The sample lists about 1.9 million clones; approximately 92% were seen once. Sample: naive CD8+ T cells from PBMCs. All receptors derive from a man aged 18 to 29 in good health. Some clones in this sample may be carry-over from other donors' samples.

This clone showed up just a few times. The chain employs TRBV5-6 and TRBJ2-2, with 7 nucleotides matching TRBD1. J lost 6 bases, V lost 2 bases, and 1 base had no gene match. Germline CDR1 and CDR2: SGHDT and YYEEEE. There are 13 residues in the CDR3. CDR3 nucleotide sequence: TGTGCCAGCAGCTTTGACAGGGCCGGGGAGCTGTTTTTT. It codes for CASSFDRAGELFF.

The chain joins TRBV5-1 to TRBJ2-7; D is unresolved. The V gene's germline CDR1 is SGHRS and CDR2 YFSETQ. CDR3 length equals 13 residues. V was cut by 0 bases and J by 3 bases, with 7 bases left in between. The CDR3 region is CASSLANGYEQYF. CDR3 coding DNA: TGCGCCAGCAGCTTGGCCAACGGCTACGAGCAGTACTTC.

The chain uses TRBV5-5 and TRBJ1-2; D gene unclear. Trimming stripped 0 bases from V and 4 bases from J, with 16 bases between. The CDR3 spans 16 residues. CDR1 is SGHKS, CDR2 YYEKEE, per germline (reference sequence). This CDR3 is CASSLDWWVGSYGYTF. CDR3 nucleotide sequence: TGTGCCAGCAGCTTGGATTGGTGGGTGGGAAGCTATGGCTACACCTTC.

Remarks on this clone: Additional DNA sequences in this sample encode the identical CDR3. The J gene is TRBJ2-1, the V gene TRBV9; D could derive from TRBD1 or TRBD2 (5 bases each). The germline V gene encodes CDR1 SGDLS and CDR2 YYNGEE. Trimming left V 2 bases short and J 4 bases short, with 10 bases between. CDR3 length equals 14 residues. This chain's CDR3 is CASSVSGPYNEQFF. CDR3 bases: TGTGCCAGCAGCGTTTCGGGACCATACAATGAGCAGTTCTTC.

Worth noting for this clone: Other DNA sequences of this sample code for an identical CDR3. V and J are TRBV5-1 and TRBJ2-7; D is possibly TRBD1 (6 bases). In germline, CDR1 is SGHRS, CDR2 YFSETQ. The CDR3 covers 14 residues. Trimming removed 0 bases at V and 0 bases at J, with 7 bases between. The CDR3 reads CASSLGGPSYEQYF. The CDR3 bases are TGCGCCAGCAGCTTGGGGGGGCCCTCCTACGAGCAGTACTTC.

The V call is TRBV4-2, the J call TRBJ1-2; maybe TRBD1 (5 bases). Trimming removed 1 base from V and 6 bases from J, with 9 bases in between. The CDR3 has 13 residues. Looked up from germline, CDR1 is LGHNA and CDR2 is YNFKEQ. Here the CDR3 DNA reads TGTGCCAGCAGCCAAGGCTCCAGGGATGGCTACACCTTC. This codes for CASSQGSRDGYTF.

The chain carries TRBV10-1 and TRBJ2-7, with 8 bases fitting TRBD1. The germline V gene encodes CDR1 WNHNN and CDR2 SYGVQD (reference sequence). The CDR3 loop spans 13 amino acids. V lost 3 bases and J lost 6; bases outside the gene matches: 4. CDR3 amino acids: CASSDDRGAEQYF. The CDR3 bases are TGCGCCAGCAGTGATGACAGGGGTGCCGAGCAGTACTTC.

The chain carries TRBV4-1 and TRBJ1-1, with D perhaps matching TRBD1 (6 bases). The germline V and J ends were trimmed by 3 bases and 3 bases, with 11 bases remaining between them. Germline loops: CDR1 MGHRA, CDR2 YSYEKL. There are 14 residues in the CDR3. Here the CDR3 reads CASSQDTGYTEAFF. The CDR3 bases are TGCGCCAGCAGCCAGGATACAGGGTACACTGAAGCTTTCTTT.

The chain combines TRBV5-4 with TRBJ2-7; no definite D call. This CDR3 has 12 residues. Germline V gives CDR1 SGHNT, CDR2 YYREEE (reference sequence). V was clipped by 3 bases and J by 0 bases, with 4 bases between them. This CDR3 is CASSWSSYEQYF. Here the CDR3 DNA reads TGTGCCAGCAGCTGGAGCTCCTACGAGCAGTACTTC. The whole variable domain, remainder taken from reference TRBV5-4 and TRBJ2-7, is ETGVTQSPTHLIKTRGQQVTLRCSSQSGHNTVSWYQQALGQGPQFIFQYYREEENGRGNFPPRFSGLQFPNYSSELNVNALELDDSALYLCASSWSSYEQYFGPGTRLTVT.

The chain has TRBV6-1 and TRBJ1-2, with D uncertain. The V end lost 3 bases, the J end lost 7 bases, and 6 bases lay between the germline ends. CDR3 length: 11 amino acids. CDR1 is MNHNS and CDR2 is SASEGT in the germline V gene. CDR3 sequence reads: CASSEGSGYTF. The DNA of the CDR3 is TGTGCCAGCAGTGAGGGTAGTGGCTACACCTTC.

The rearrangement joins TRBV9 to TRBJ2-4, with 8 bases lining up with TRBD1. With V trimmed by 3 bases and J by 1 base, 6 bases remained unmatched. CDR3 length equals 16 residues. The germline CDR1 and CDR2 sequences are SGDLS and YYNGEE. CDR3 in amino acids: CASSATDRVAKNIQYF. In DNA form, the CDR3 reads TGTGCCAGCAGCGCGACGGACAGGGTTGCCAAAAACATTCAGTACTTC.